The 28 T cell receptor beta chains below come from one sample, sequenced in a study of blood T cell repertoires in COVID-19. Measured with immunoSEQ multiplex PCR; TCRdb has only the in-frame clones, and not every one. This table holds approximately 140,000 clones, roughly 90% found once. Sequencing was carried out using PBMCs or T cells enriched from blood (not recorded which). The receptors derive from a woman between 25 and 40 years old with acute COVID-19.

The rearrangement links TRBV30 to TRBJ2-7, with 7 bases fitting TRBD1. Per germline, CDR1 GTSNPN and CDR2 SVGIG (reference sequence). V shed 1 base and J 4 bases; nucleotides not matched to a gene: 7. The CDR3 has 14 residues. The CDR3 loop reads CAWSADREPYEQYF. The DNA of the CDR3 is TGTGCCTGGAGTGCAGACAGGGAGCCGTACGAGCAGTACTTC.

The rearrangement uses TRBV18 and TRBJ2-1, with 8 bases identical to TRBD2. V shed 4 bases, J shed 6 bases, and the junction held 11 bases outside the gene matches. CDR3 length: 16 amino acids. Germline CDR1 KGHSH, CDR2 LQKENI. CDR3 protein: CASSQGSGGTGNEQFF. Written as DNA, the CDR3 is TGTGCCAGCTCACAGGGCAGCGGGGGAACCGGCAATGAGCAGTTCTTC. The full variable domain, in which reference TRBV18 and TRBJ2-1 provide the parts outside the CDR3, is NAGVMQNPRHLVRRRGQEARLRCSPMKGHSHVYWYRQLPEEGLKFMVYLQKENIIDESGMPKERFSAEFPKEGPSILRIQQVVRGDSAAYFCASSQGSGGTGNEQFFGPGTRLTVL.

In its sample, this clone was seen once. The V and J genes are TRBV28 and TRBJ2-7, with D hard to call. CDR3 length: 12 amino acids. The germline V gene encodes CDR1 MDHEN and CDR2 SYDVKM. Deletions cut 6 bases from V and 2 bases from J, with 8 bases between. The CDR3 sequence is CASSLTTYEQYF. As DNA, the CDR3 is TGTGCCAGCAGCCTTACTACCTACGAGCAGTACTTC.

The table lists this clone with a count of one. This sequence joins TRBV25-1 and TRBJ2-1; 7 bases are shared with TRBD2. Germline loops: CDR1 MGHDK, CDR2 SYGVNS. This CDR3 has 16 amino acids. The J segment lost 4 bases and the V segment lost 4 bases, leaving 10 bases of the junction unmatched. The CDR3 here is CASSAAGAVSYNEQFF. In DNA form, the CDR3 reads TGTGCCAGCAGTGCGGCGGGAGCGGTTTCATACAATGAGCAGTTCTTC.

The V gene is TRBV7-9, the J gene TRBJ2-1, with 9 bases aligning to TRBD1. V was pared by 5 bases and J by 8 bases, with 19 bases of the junction left unmatched. Germline assignment: CDR1 SEHNR and CDR2 FQNEAQ (reference sequence). This CDR3 contains 18 residues. For the CDR3, the DNA is TGTGCCAGCAGCGAAAGACCGACCGGGACAGGGAAAGTAGATGAGCAGTTCTTC. It codes for CASSERPTGTGKVDEQFF.

The chain links TRBV7-2 to TRBJ2-1, with a possible D match to TRBD1 (6 bases). The CDR3 contains 15 residues. The V and J ends lost 5 bases and 0 bases respectively, with 11 bases between them. CDR1 is SGHTA and CDR2 is FQGNSA in the germline V gene. The CDR3 sequence: CASSPGVSSYNEQFF. The CDR3 DNA reads as TGTGCCAGCAGCCCAGGGGTCAGCTCCTACAATGAGCAGTTCTTC.

The chain is built from TRBV11-2 and TRBJ1-4, with 11 bases that match TRBD1. With V trimmed by 1 base and J by 7 bases, 2 bases remained unmatched. Per germline, CDR1 SGHAT and CDR2 FQNNGV. This CDR3 comprises 15 residues. CDR3 residues: CASSLVGTGGEKLFF. The CDR3 bases are TGTGCCAGCAGCTTAGTAGGGACAGGGGGTGAAAAACTGTTTTTT.

The rearrangement joins TRBV5-1 to TRBJ1-4; TRBD1 agrees at 7 bases. This CDR3 has 15 residues. The ends lost 4 bases at V and 8 bases at J; junction bases unmatched: 11. CDR1 is SGHRS and CDR2 is YFSETQ in the germline V gene. This chain's CDR3 is CASSETGQDAEKLFF. In DNA form, the CDR3 reads TGCGCCAGCAGCGAGACAGGACAGGATGCGGAAAAACTGTTTTTT.

The chain carries TRBV27 and TRBJ1-5; 9 nucleotides align to TRBD1. Germline values: CDR1 MNHEY, CDR2 SMNVEV (reference sequence). This CDR3 comprises 16 residues. Losses at the gene ends were 5 bases for V and 1 base for J; bases not matched to a gene: 6. CDR3 loop: CASSTRQGGSNQPQHF. In DNA, the CDR3 is TGTGCCAGCAGTACCCGACAGGGGGGAAGCAATCAGCCCCAGCATTTT.

V gene TRBV2 combines with J gene TRBJ1-3; D gene unclear. Germline CDR1 is SNHLY and CDR2 is FYNNEI. CDR3 length: 14 residues. Trimming pared 7 bases from V and 4 bases from J, leaving 14 bases between. CDR3 nucleotides: TGTGCCAGCAACACACTAGGCGTCGGAAACACCATATATTTT. Translating gives CASNTLGVGNTIYF.

The V call is TRBV11-2, the J call TRBJ2-3; maybe TRBD2 (5 bases). Looked up from germline, CDR1 is SGHAT and CDR2 is FQNNGV. The CDR3 sequence is 11 residues long. The germline V and J ends were trimmed by 5 bases and 5 bases, with 5 bases remaining between them. In nucleotides, the CDR3 is TGTGCCAGCAGCCGGGGAGATACGCAGTATTTT. Its translation is CASSRGDTQYF.

The chain joins TRBV3-1 (or the pseudogene TRBV3-2) to TRBJ1-2, with D possibly being TRBD1 (5 bases). Trimming left V 2 bases short and J 7 bases short, with 14 bases between. Germline CDR1 reads LGHDT; CDR2 reads YNNKEL (reference sequence). This CDR3 is 14 amino acids long. CDR3 sequence reads: CASSQQGGVGGYTF. The CDR3 DNA reads as TGTGCCAGCAGCCAACAGGGAGGCGTAGGTGGCTACACCTTC.

J is TRBJ1-5 and V is TRBV4-1; 7 bases are a match to TRBD1. Germline CDR1 MGHRA, CDR2 YSYEKL. The CDR3 is 15 residues long. J gave up 9 bases and V 4 bases, and 12 bases lay outside the gene matches. This CDR3 is CASSPPGQVLRPQHF. For the CDR3, the DNA is TGCGCCAGCAGCCCCCCCGGACAGGTCCTTCGGCCCCAGCATTTT.

This clone was seen once. V is TRBV10-3 and J is TRBJ2-1; 7 nucleotides agree with TRBD2. The CDR3 contains 16 residues. CDR1 and CDR2 from the germline V gene are ENHRY and SYGVKD. V lost 2 bases and J lost 6; bases outside the gene matches: 10. CDR3 amino acids: CAISEGDYPTGNEQFF. The DNA for the CDR3 is TGTGCCATCAGTGAGGGGGACTACCCCACGGGCAATGAGCAGTTCTTC.

The J gene is TRBJ1-3, the V gene TRBV6-5; D may be TRBD1 (5 bases). The CDR3 is 16 residues long. From germline, CDR1 is MNHEY and CDR2 SVGAGI. V was cut by 0 bases and J by 0 bases, with 9 bases left in between. CDR3: CASSYSGHSSGNTIYF. For the CDR3, the DNA is TGTGCCAGCAGTTACTCGGGGCATAGCTCTGGAAACACCATATATTTT.

CDR3 amino acids: CAGDYRDRVDYEQYF. The CDR3 nucleotides read TGTGCCGGGGACTACCGGGACAGGGTGGACTACGAGCAGTACTTC. The V gene is TRBV30, the J gene TRBJ2-7; 9 bases are a match to TRBD1. With 8 bases clipped from V and 3 bases from J, the junction kept 14 bases outside the gene matches. The CDR3 spans 15 residues. The V gene's germline CDR1 is GTSNPN and CDR2 SVGIG (reference sequence). The full variable domain, its missing parts supplied by reference TRBV30 and TRBJ2-7, is SQTIHQWPATLVQPVGSPLSLECTVEGTSNPNLYWYRQAAGRGLQLLFYSVGIGQISSEVPQNLSASRPQDRQFILSSKKLLLSDSGFYLCAGDYRDRVDYEQYFGPGTRLTVT.

The chain combines TRBV6-5 with TRBJ2-2; 9 nucleotides align to TRBD1. Trimming removed 6 bases from V and 3 bases from J; junction bases left unmatched: 5. There are 15 residues in the CDR3. Germline V gene lookup returns CDR1 MNHEY and CDR2 SVGAGI. CDR3 sequence: CASSTTGGDTGELFF. The DNA for the CDR3 is TGTGCCAGCAGCACTACAGGGGGCGACACCGGGGAGCTGTTTTTT.

Regarding this clone: At one end, the junction sequence differs from germline, possibly due to a read error. This chain links TRBV18 with TRBJ2-7, with D unresolved. Germline V gene sequence: CDR1 KGHSH, CDR2 LQKENI. The CDR3 covers 12 residues. CDR3 nucleotides: TGTGCCAGCTCGCCACAGAGTTACGAGCAGTACTTC. Residues: CASSPQSYEQYF. Using reference TRBV18 and TRBJ2-7 for the parts outside the CDR3, the full variable domain is NAGVMQNPRHLVRRRGQEARLRCSPMKGHSHVYWYRQLPEEGLKFMVYLQKENIIDESGMPKERFSAEFPKEGPSILRIQQVVRGDSAAYFCASSPQSYEQYFGPGTRLTVT.

This chain connects TRBV5-1 to TRBJ2-5, with unresolved D. CDR3 length equals 13 residues. V was shortened by 0 bases and J by 8 bases, with 11 bases between the two germline ends. The germline V gene has CDR1 SGHRS and CDR2 YFSETQ. DNA of the CDR3: TGCGCCAGCAGCTTGGACAGCCCCCAAACCCAGTACTTC. Protein product: CASSLDSPQTQYF.

The rearrangement joins TRBV5-4 to TRBJ2-1; TRBD2 aligns across 13 bases. The CDR3 is 17 amino acids. Germline lookup yields CDR1 SGHNT and CDR2 YYREEE (reference sequence). The junction had 6 bases not matched to a gene; V was cut back by 4 bases and J by 2 bases. CDR3 DNA sequence: TGTGCCAGCAGCCCGTGGACTAGCGGGGGACCCTACAATGAGCAGTTCTTC. This translates into CASSPWTSGGPYNEQFF.

The J gene is TRBJ2-2, the V gene TRBV7-8; perhaps TRBD1 as D (5 bases). Germline-derived CDR1 and CDR2 are SGHVS and FQNEAQ. The germline V and J ends were trimmed by 2 bases and 3 bases, with 16 bases remaining between them. The CDR3 contains 17 residues. CDR3 residues: CASSLFPSRTHTGELFF. CDR3 sequence (DNA): TGTGCCAGCAGCTTATTCCCCTCGCGGACACACACCGGGGAGCTGTTTTTT.

The rearrangement links TRBV7-6 to TRBJ2-1; D not certain. Trimming cost V 1 base and J 4 bases, with 5 bases left between them. This CDR3 comprises 13 residues. Germline lookup yields CDR1 SGHVS and CDR2 FNYEAQ. In nucleotides, the CDR3 is TGTGCCAGCAGCTTAGTCAGTTACAATGAGCAGTTCTTC. Translated: CASSLVSYNEQFF.

J is TRBJ2-2 and V is TRBV27, with TRBD2 matching 8 bases. V gave up 10 bases and J gave up 0 bases; unmatched junction bases: 7. This CDR3 has 15 residues. Germline V gene lookup returns CDR1 MNHEY and CDR2 SMNVEV (reference sequence). In DNA form, the CDR3 reads TGTGCCACCCGGGGGGGAAAAGCGAACACCGGGGAGCTGTTTTTT. Protein sequence: CATRGGKANTGELFF.

The chain couples TRBV19 to TRBJ2-1; 11 bases match TRBD2. The CDR3 consists of 17 residues. The V and J ends lost 1 base and 8 bases, in that order; junction bases with no gene match: 10. Per germline, CDR1 LNHDA and CDR2 SQIVND (reference sequence). CDR3 coding DNA: TGTGCCAGTAGTATAGGAGGTCTAGCGGGAGGAAAGCATGAGCAGTTCTTC. Translating gives CASSIGGLAGGKHEQFF.

The V call is TRBV28, the J call TRBJ1-1, with D uncertain. Trimming shortened V by 3 bases and J by 1 base, and 9 bases separated the two germline ends. From germline, CDR1 is MDHEN and CDR2 SYDVKM. This CDR3 is 14 amino acids long. As DNA, the CDR3 is TGTGCCAGCAGTTTCCCCTCGAGGAACACTGAAGCTTTCTTT. It codes for CASSFPSRNTEAFF.

The genes are TRBV30 and TRBJ2-5, with 8 bases matching TRBD1. Looked up from germline, CDR1 is GTSNPN and CDR2 is SVGIG (reference sequence). Losses at the gene ends were 3 bases for V and 6 bases for J; bases not matched to a gene: 12. CDR3 length: 15 amino acids. In nucleotides, the CDR3 is TGTGCCTGGAGATCGGACAGGGCCCAGAGGAAGACCCAGTACTTC. This encodes CAWRSDRAQRKTQYF.

This clone is a singleton in its sample. The J gene is TRBJ1-5, the V gene TRBV19; unclear D gene. V lost 1 base and J lost 3, with 10 bases in between. This CDR3 has 15 amino acids. Germline V lookup: CDR1 LNHDA, CDR2 SQIVND (reference sequence). The CDR3 loop is CASSIAGPVNQPQHF. The CDR3 DNA is TGTGCCAGTAGTATAGCTGGGCCCGTCAATCAGCCCCAGCATTTT.

This chain links TRBV2 with TRBJ2-2; 7 bases map to TRBD2. The ends lost 6 bases at V and 3 bases at J; junction bases unmatched: 4. Germline V gene data show CDR1 as SNHLY and CDR2 as FYNNEI. The CDR3 covers 14 residues. CDR3 bases: TGTGCCAGCAGCGGGGGGTTCTACACCGGGGAGCTGTTTTTT. Translating it yields CASSGGFYTGELFF.